This T cell receptor beta chain was profiled in a study of blood T cell repertoires in COVID-19. On the study more broadly: PBMCs, B-cell-depleted T cells, or T cells provided the cDNA or gDNA that made up the material.

The method was immunoSEQ multiplex PCR; TCRdb's version includes in-frame clones alone and lacks a portion of them. The sample records 90,000 or so clones, about 70% being singletons. This CDR3 spans 13 amino acids. V lost 3 bases to trimming and J lost 5 bases, with 7 bases between them. The TCR sequence derives from a woman aged 55-70 years in a cohort sampled during active or convalescent COVID-19. V is TRBV12-3 or TRBV12-4 and J is TRBJ1-4; D is undetermined. Source material: peripheral blood. The CDR3 coding sequence is TGTGCCAGCAGTTTGGCCAAAAATGAAAAACTGTTTTTT. This gives the protein CASSLAKNEKLFF.